A selection of T cell receptor beta chains follows, all from one sample in a study of PD-1 blockade in classical Hodgkin lymphoma. Clones were sequenced by immunoSEQ multiplex PCR, and TCRdb holds only the in-frame ones, with some missing. The sample holds fewer than 100,000 clones, under 95% seen once. The material sequenced was peripheral blood mononuclear cells (PBMCs), taken before the fourth cycle of nivolumab. The receptors here all came from a human donor with classical Hodgkin lymphoma. The CDR3 runs from the conserved cysteine through the conserved F or W. A D gene is named only where the DNA matches it firmly. Expanded clones are given a class, and other clones once, few, many or no size at all.

>TRBD1|12|.|TRBJ1-1|TRBV6-5
CASRRATGEAFF
TGTGCCAGCAGACGAGCGACAGGGGAAGCTTTCTTT
>TRBD2|14|.|TRBJ2-7|TRBV5-1
CASSLVAGRNEQYF
TGCGCCAGCAGCTTAGTAGCGGGACGGAACGAGCAGTACTTC
>TRBD2|16|.|TRBJ2-7|TRBV27
CASSRGLAGGAYEQYF
TGTGCCAGCAGTCGCGGACTAGCGGGAGGCGCCTACGAGCAGTACTTC
>.|14|once|TRBJ2-7|TRBV14
CASSYPGVGYEQYF
TGTGCCAGCTCCTACCCGGGGGTGGGCTACGAGCAGTACTTC
>.|17|.|TRBJ1-2|TRBV28
CASTSPLGRPANYGYTF
TGTGCCAGCACGAGCCCCCTTGGCAGGCCAGCTAACTATGGCTACACCTTC
>TRBD1|17|.|TRBJ2-2|TRBV19
CASTRDRVSLNTGELFF
TGTGCCAGTACCCGGGACAGGGTTTCCCTGAACACCGGGGAGCTGTTTTTT
>TRBD1|16|.|TRBJ2-1|TRBV9
CASSVATGGYGNEQFF
TGTGCCAGCAGCGTAGCTACAGGGGGATATGGCAATGAGCAGTTCTTC
>.|14|.|TRBJ1-1|TRBV7-9
CASSLGTADTEAFF
TGTGCCAGCAGCTTAGGGACAGCGGACACTGAAGCTTTCTTT
>TRBD2|15|.|TRBJ2-3|TRBV18
CASSPPGLDTDTQYF
TGTGCCAGCTCACCCCCTGGACTAGACACAGATACGCAGTATTTT
>TRBD1|14|.|TRBJ2-7|TRBV6-1
CASSARTGFYEQYF
TGTGCCAGCAGTGCCCGGACAGGGTTCTACGAGCAGTACTTC
>.|16|.|TRBJ1-2|TRBV5-1
CASSLDPLIYNYGYTF
TGCGCCAGCAGCTTGGATCCCCTAATATATAACTATGGCTACACCTTC
>.|14|.|TRBJ2-7|TRBV30
CAWGTPPFSYEQYF
TGTGCCTGGGGGACTCCCCCGTTCTCCTACGAGCAGTACTTC
>TRBD2|15|.|TRBJ2-3|TRBV6-5
CASTRLAGGTDTQYF
TGTGCCAGCACCCGACTAGCGGGAGGAACAGATACGCAGTATTTT
>.|14|.|TRBJ1-1|TRBV4-1
CASSQQGRNTEAFF
TGCGCCAGCAGCCAACAGGGGAGGAACACTGAAGCTTTCTTT
>TRBD1|16|.|TRBJ1-5|TRBV18
CASSPRTGDSNQPQHF
TGTGCCAGCTCACCACGGACAGGGGATAGCAATCAGCCCCAGCATTTT
>.|16|.|TRBJ1-1|TRBV5-8
CASSLGYGTVNTEAFF
TGTGCCAGCAGCTTGGGATACGGGACGGTGAACACTGAAGCTTTCTTT
>.|11|.|TRBJ1-1|TRBV2
CASFGALEAFF
TGTGCCAGTTTCGGGGCCCTTGAAGCTTTCTTT
>.|15|.|TRBJ1-2|TRBV9
CASSVANTGNYGYTF
TGTGCCAGCAGCGTAGCTAATACAGGGAACTATGGCTACACCTTC
>.|13|.|TRBJ2-7|TRBV6-6
CASSYSSRIEQYF
TGTGCCAGCAGTTACTCGAGTAGAATCGAGCAGTACTTC
>.|15|.|TRBJ1-3|TRBV28
CASSFIGAAGNTIYF
TGTGCCAGCAGTTTCATCGGGGCCGCTGGAAACACCATATATTTT